The 26 T cell receptor beta chains below were found in one sample sequenced in a study of spatial heterogeneity in lung cancer (dated by TCRdb to between 2018 and 2020). Library method: 5' RACE. The sample was run on a NextSeq 500. TCRdb ran its own pipeline on the public reads, namely fastp trimming at Q25 and MiXCR clone calling, and kept in-frame beta chains. Entries are consolidated by CDR3 protein sequence, retaining the most common genes and DNA. The sample has 9,000 to 13,000 distinct CDR3 sequences on record, roughly 6.3% of them singletons. The ten biggest clones cover under 30% of the sample. The sample's time point label is to be understood as: sample taken at primary tumor resection. Without any cell sorting, TCR sequencing was performed on whole RNA extracted either from tumor and nontumor lung tissue or from cryopreserved PBMC samples. The sample was PBMCs, taken at surgery. These receptors all come from a male donor with early-stage non-small cell lung cancer.

This clonotype showed up many times. Within a library made for alpha chains, this beta chain is off target, and its count is uninformative. V is TRBV7-2 and J is TRBJ1-6, with D perhaps TRBD1 (6 bases). The CDR3 has 16 amino acids. V was trimmed by 7 bases and J by 3 bases, leaving 16 bases between them. Per the germline V gene, CDR1 is SGHTA and CDR2 is FQGNSA. This CDR3 is CASTKGGYVYNSPLHF. CDR3 DNA sequence: TGTGCCAGCACGAAAGGGGGTTACGTCTATAATTCACCCCTCCACTTT.

This clonotype is deemed medium-sized. This beta chain turned up in a library designed for alpha chains; as an off-target read, its abundance says little. The genes are TRBV3-1 and TRBJ2-4, with a possible D match to TRBD2 (6 bases). This CDR3 comprises 17 residues. Germline CDR1 LGHDT, CDR2 YNNKEL (reference sequence). The V end lost 4 bases, the J end lost 2 bases, and 18 bases lay between the germline ends. Here the CDR3 reads CASSLRREKNPKNIQYF. CDR3 bases: TGTGCCAGCAGCCTGCGGAGGGAGAAGAATCCCAAAAACATTCAGTACTTC.

By sample share, this clonotype is large (0.1 to 1%). This beta chain lies outside the target of a library built for alpha chains; its clone size means little. The gene calls are TRBV19 and TRBJ2-7; D gene uncertain. The V end lost 3 bases, the J end lost 0 bases, and 6 bases lay between the germline ends. The CDR3 consists of 13 residues. Germline V gene lookup returns CDR1 LNHDA and CDR2 SQIVND (reference sequence). The chain's CDR3 is CASSIVYSYEQYF. The CDR3 nucleotides read TGTGCCAGTAGTATCGTCTACTCCTACGAGCAGTACTTC.

This clonotype was recorded many times. A library prepared for alpha chains yielded this beta chain as an off-target read; its size is of little meaning. The chain joins TRBV27 to TRBJ1-4; 8 positions agree with TRBD1. Germline CDR1 MNHEY, CDR2 SMNVEV (reference sequence). The CDR3 length is 15 residues. Trimming took 3 bases from V and 7 from J; bases not matched to a gene: 7. CDR3 residues: CASSFRTGLGEKLFF. CDR3 sequence (DNA): TGTGCCAGCAGTTTCCGGACAGGGCTAGGTGAAAAACTGTTTTTT. Complete variable domain (other parts from reference TRBV27 and TRBJ1-4): EAQVTQNPRYLITVTGKKLTVTCSQNMNHEYMSWYRQDPGLGLRQIYYSMNVEVTDKGDVPEGYKVSRKEKRNFPLILESPSPNQTSLYFCASSFRTGLGEKLFFGSGTQLSVL.

Turning to this clonotype: Being off target in a library aimed at alpha chains, this beta chain has a size of little meaning. The rearrangement uses TRBV7-9 and TRBJ1-6, with TRBD1 as a possible D gene (6 bases). The CDR3 runs to 16 residues. Germline CDR1 and CDR2: SEHNR and FQNEAQ (reference sequence). V gave up 5 bases and J gave up 6 bases, with 17 bases separating them. The CDR3 coding sequence is TGTGCCAGCAGCGCCTACTCAGGGGTAGCTAATTCACCCCTCCACTTT. It specifies CASSAYSGVANSPLHF.

This clonotype was counted many times. Because this beta chain is a stray read in a library intended to capture alpha chains, its abundance should not be given much weight. The chain recombines TRBV28 with TRBJ1-5, with TRBD1 matching over 12 bases. Germline assignment: CDR1 MDHEN and CDR2 SYDVKM. The V gene end was trimmed by 7 bases and the J gene end by 3 bases; junction bases not matched to a gene: 7. This CDR3 is built from 16 residues. As DNA, the CDR3 is TGTGCCAGCAACCCCGGGACAGGGGGCCTCAATCAGCCCCAGCATTTT. Its protein is CASNPGTGGLNQPQHF.

This clonotype was recorded at least ten times. This beta chain represents an off-target read in a library built for alpha chains; its size is of limited meaning. The chain combines TRBV5-1 with TRBJ2-5; 7 bases align to TRBD1. Germline lookup yields CDR1 SGHRS and CDR2 YFSETQ. The V segment lost 3 bases and the J segment 3 bases; nucleotides outside the gene matches: 5. CDR3 length: 14 amino acids. The CDR3 nucleotides read TGCGCCAGCAGCTGGGGACAGCCGAAAGAGACCCAGTACTTC. It yields the protein CASSWGQPKETQYF.

This clonotype rates as medium-sized. The size of this beta chain means little, since it is a stray read in a library made for alpha chains. This chain joins TRBV27 and TRBJ2-7, with a weak D call TRBD2 (6 bases). The CDR3 contains 16 residues. Germline values: CDR1 MNHEY, CDR2 SMNVEV (reference sequence). V was shortened by 2 bases and J by 9 bases, with 23 bases between the two germline ends. CDR3 region: CASSLNLGGQADGQYF. The CDR3 region has the DNA TGTGCCAGCAGTTTAAACCTTGGAGGGCAGGCCGATGGGCAGTACTTC.

This clonotype has a count of ten or more. This beta chain slipped into a library made for alpha chains as a stray read, so its size is not meaningful. This chain uses TRBV5-6 with TRBJ2-7; TRBD2 aligns across 8 bases. The CDR3 totals 15 residues. With V trimmed by 2 bases and J by 6 bases, 10 bases remained unmatched. Looked up from germline, CDR1 is SGHDT and CDR2 is YYEEEE. The CDR3 DNA is TGTGCCAGCAGCTTTACGAGCGGGGGATTGGGCGAGCAGTACTTC. It is translated as CASSFTSGGLGEQYF. The variable domain in full, completed from reference TRBV5-6 and TRBJ2-7, reads DAGVTQSPTHLIKTRGQQVTLRCSPKSGHDTVSWYQQALGQGPQFIFQYYEEEERQRGNFPDRFSGHQFPNYSSELNVNALLLGDSALYLCASSFTSGGLGEQYFGPGTRLTVT.

At least ten counts were recorded for this clonotype. This beta chain turned up in a library designed for alpha chains; as an off-target read, its abundance says little. J is TRBJ2-1 and V is TRBV5-1; the match to TRBD1 covers 10 bases. The ends lost 3 bases at V and 2 bases at J; junction bases unmatched: 5. The CDR3 length is 16 residues. Germline lookup yields CDR1 SGHRS and CDR2 YFSETQ. CDR3 nucleotide sequence: TGCGCCAGCAGCTGGGGACAGGGGACTACCTACAATGAGCAGTTCTTC. Amino acid sequence: CASSWGQGTTYNEQFF.

There are many counts of this clonotype. Since the library was made to target alpha chains, this beta chain is a stray read and its abundance is not meaningful. The rearrangement links TRBV18 to TRBJ2-1; 10 bases align to TRBD2. The J segment lost 7 bases and the V segment lost 3 bases, leaving 15 bases of the junction unmatched. Germline values: CDR1 KGHSH, CDR2 LQKENI. This CDR3 has 18 residues. CDR3 DNA sequence: TGTGCCAGCTCACCGGTTCCTCGAAGAACTAGCGGGATAAATGAGCAGTTCTTC. Amino acids: CASSPVPRRTSGINEQFF.

As concerns this clonotype: One end of the junction varies from germline; a read error may be responsible. A library prepared for alpha chains yielded this beta chain as an off-target read; its size is of little meaning. The J gene is TRBJ2-4, the V gene TRBV19; a weak D match, TRBD2 (5 bases). The CDR3 extends over 11 amino acids. The V gene's germline CDR1 is LNHDA and CDR2 SQIVND (reference sequence). CDR3 bases: TGTGCCGGTAGGAGGCAGAGCATTCAGTACTTC. It is translated as CAGRRQSIQYF.

Concerning this clonotype itself: The library was prepared for alpha chains; this beta chain is a stray read, so its frequency means little. The CDR3, as DNA: TGTGCCAGCAGCTTGGGTAATCAGCCCCAGCATTTT. The encoded protein is CASSLGNQPQHF. The chain carries TRBV7-8 and TRBJ1-5; D unresolved. CDR1 and CDR2 (germline): SGHVS, FQNEAQ. The CDR3 extends over 12 amino acids. V was clipped by 3 bases and J by 4 bases, with 4 bases between them.

This clonotype has a count of ten or more. This beta chain is an off-target read within a library intended for alpha chains, so its frequency means little. This sequence joins TRBV7-2 and TRBJ1-4; 12 nucleotides agree with TRBD1. The J segment lost 2 bases and the V segment lost 6 bases, leaving 1 base of the junction unmatched. Germline CDR1 SGHTA, CDR2 FQGNSA. The CDR3 covers 15 residues. DNA for the CDR3: TGTGCCAGCAGGGGGACAGGGGGCACTAATGAAAAACTGTTTTTT. Encoded protein: CASRGTGGTNEKLFF.

This clonotype was seen at least ten times. This beta chain appears as a stray read in a library generated for alpha chains; its size is not informative. V is TRBV5-1 and J is TRBJ2-3; the D gene is possibly TRBD2 (6 bases). The V gene's germline CDR1 is SGHRS and CDR2 YFSETQ. Trimming removed 0 bases at V and 0 bases at J, with 11 bases between. The CDR3 runs to 16 residues. The CDR3 reads CASSLVEGGSTDTQYF. The CDR3 nucleotides read TGCGCCAGCAGCTTGGTTGAGGGAGGAAGCACAGATACGCAGTATTTT.

This clonotype was detected many times. This beta chain is an off-target read within a library intended for alpha chains, so its frequency means little. The chain uses TRBV20-1 and TRBJ2-3; the match to TRBD2 covers 9 bases. With V trimmed by 7 bases and J by 8 bases, 7 bases remained unmatched. This CDR3 has 12 amino acids. CDR1 and CDR2 from the germline V gene are DFQATT and SNEGSKA (reference sequence). Here the CDR3 DNA reads TGCAGTGTACGCGGGGGGGAACGTACGCAGTATTTT. Translated: CSVRGGERTQYF.

This clonotype occurred a few times. A library prepared for alpha chains yielded this beta chain as an off-target read; its size is of little meaning. J is TRBJ2-5 and V is TRBV6-2 or TRBV6-3; D may correspond to TRBD1 or TRBD2 (5 bases each). The CDR3 loop spans 15 amino acids. Germline loops: CDR1 MNHEY, CDR2 SVGEGT. The V gene lost 3 bases and the J gene lost 5 bases, with 16 bases spanning the gap. The CDR3 protein is CASSYNSIGAETQYF. The CDR3 DNA reads as TGTGCCAGCAGTTATAATTCCATCGGGGCTGAGACCCAGTACTTC.

As to this clonotype: The library was prepared for alpha chains; this beta chain is a stray read, so its frequency means little. This rearrangement joins TRBV6-2 or TRBV6-3 to TRBJ1-6; 7 bases map to TRBD1. Losses at the gene ends were 7 bases for V and 5 bases for J; bases not matched to a gene: 5. There are 14 residues in the CDR3. The germline V gene has CDR1 MNHEY and CDR2 SVGEGT. Here the CDR3 DNA reads TGTGCCAGCACTCGGGACAGCGATAATTCACCCCTCCACTTT. Residues: CASTRDSDNSPLHF.

This clonotype appeared many times. This beta chain slipped into a library made for alpha chains as a stray read, so its size is not meaningful. This sequence joins TRBV6-5 and TRBJ2-3; D not certain. Germline CDR1 and CDR2: MNHEY and SVGAGI. V lost 5 bases to trimming and J lost 1 base, with 13 bases between them. The CDR3 extends over 15 amino acids. The CDR3 bases are TGTGCCAGCAGTCGTAGAGGAGTAGGCACAGATACGCAGTATTTT. Translation: CASSRRGVGTDTQYF.

This clonotype was seen repeatedly, ten times or more. The library was prepared for alpha chains; this beta chain is a stray read, so its frequency means little. The chain couples TRBV27 to TRBJ1-6; 9 bases align to TRBD1. The CDR3 totals 12 residues. The trim removed 6 bases at V and 9 bases at J, leaving 0 bases unmatched. CDR1 and CDR2 (germline): MNHEY, SMNVEV (reference sequence). As DNA, the CDR3 is TGTGCCAGCAGGGACAGGGGTTCACCCCTCCACTTT. It yields the protein CASRDRGSPLHF.

This clonotype was seen repeatedly, ten times or more. This beta chain is off target for a library built for alpha chains, so its abundance means little. The chain links TRBV20-1 to TRBJ2-5; 10 bases line up with TRBD1. Trimming cost V 7 bases and J 2 bases; bases outside gene matches: 19. The CDR3 has 18 amino acids. Germline loops: CDR1 DFQATT, CDR2 SNEGSKA (reference sequence). The CDR3 DNA sequence: TGCAGTGTCTCCACCCTATTCGACAGGGGGCGCGGACAAGAGACCCAGTACTTC. Translation: CSVSTLFDRGRGQETQYF.

This clonotype has only a few counts. Since it is a stray read in a library aimed at alpha chains, this beta chain has a size that is not meaningful. The gene calls are TRBV11-2 and TRBJ2-7; a possible D gene is TRBD2 (6 bases). In germline, CDR1 is SGHAT, CDR2 FQNNGV. Trimming removed 4 bases from V and 7 bases from J, with 26 bases in between. The CDR3 runs to 17 residues. The CDR3 region is CASSSLVGRGMGREQYF. For the CDR3, the DNA is TGTGCCAGCAGCTCCCTTGTTGGGCGGGGCATGGGAAGAGAGCAGTACTTC. The entire variable domain, with the rest obtained from reference TRBV11-2 and TRBJ2-7, is as follows: EAGVAQSPRYKIIEKRQSVAFWCNPISGHATLYWYQQILGQGPKLLIQFQNNGVVDDSQLPKDRFSAERLKGVDSTLKIQPAKLEDSAVYLCASSSLVGRGMGREQYFGPGTRLTVT.

This clonotype appeared many times. This beta chain represents an off-target read in a library built for alpha chains; its size is of limited meaning. The V and J genes are TRBV12-3 or TRBV12-4 and TRBJ2-5, with TRBD2 as a possible D gene (7 bases). V lost 7 bases and J lost 7, with 16 bases in between. This CDR3 contains 13 residues. The CDR3 loop reads CASTWGRGGTQYF. CDR3 bases: TGTGCCAGCACTTGGGGGCGCGGGGGGACCCAGTACTTC.

By share, this clonotype counts as medium-sized. This beta chain is an off-target read within a library intended for alpha chains, so its frequency means little. This sequence joins TRBV20-1 and TRBJ1-1, with TRBD1 as a possible D gene (5 bases). Germline-derived CDR1 and CDR2 are DFQATT and SNEGSKA (reference sequence). This CDR3 is built from 14 residues. Trimming took 6 bases from V and 4 from J, leaving 18 bases between them. The CDR3 nucleotides are TGCAGTGCCATATCAGGGCGGTGGAGCACTGAAGCTTTCTTT. Residues: CSAISGRWSTEAFF.

This clonotype has a count of ten or more. This beta chain is a stray read from a library made for alpha chains; its abundance is not meaningful. The chain uses TRBV29-1 and TRBJ1-1, with TRBD1 identical over 7 bases. CDR1 is SQVTM, CDR2 ANQGSEA, per germline. With 8 bases clipped from V and 6 bases from J, the junction kept 15 bases outside the gene matches. This CDR3 is built from 14 residues. The CDR3 nucleotides read TGCAGCTCCCCCCCCGCAGGGGGATTCCCTGAAGCTTTCTTT. Its protein is CSSPPAGGFPEAFF. Using reference TRBV29-1 and TRBJ1-1 for the parts outside the CDR3, the full variable domain is SAVISQKPSRDICQRGTSLTIQCQVDSQVTMMFWYRQQPGQSLTLIATANQGSEATYESGFVIDKFPISRPNLTFSTLTVSNMSPEDSSIYLCSSPPAGGFPEAFFGQGTRLTVV.

This clonotype was counted at least ten times. This beta chain turned up in a library designed for alpha chains; as an off-target read, its abundance says little. The gene calls are TRBV28 and TRBJ1-1, with 9 bases that match TRBD1. V was pared by 7 bases and J by 4 bases, with 13 bases of the junction left unmatched. Germline CDR1 MDHEN, CDR2 SYDVKM. The CDR3 covers 16 residues. CDR3 in DNA: TGTGCCAGCACCATCACAGGGGGCATGAAGGGCACTGAAGCTTTCTTT. Amino acids: CASTITGGMKGTEAFF.